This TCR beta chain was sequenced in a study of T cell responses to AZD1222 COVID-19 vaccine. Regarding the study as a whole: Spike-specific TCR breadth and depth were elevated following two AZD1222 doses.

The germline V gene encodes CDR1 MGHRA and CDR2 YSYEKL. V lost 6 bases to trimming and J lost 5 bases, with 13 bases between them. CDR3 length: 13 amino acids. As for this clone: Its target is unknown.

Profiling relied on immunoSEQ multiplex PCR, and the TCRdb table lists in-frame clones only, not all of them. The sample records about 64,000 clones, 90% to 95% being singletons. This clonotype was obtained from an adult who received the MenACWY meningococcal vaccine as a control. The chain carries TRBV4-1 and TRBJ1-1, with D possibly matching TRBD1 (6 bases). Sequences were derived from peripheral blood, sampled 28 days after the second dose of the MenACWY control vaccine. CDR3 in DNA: TGCGCCAGCAGGCCACAGGGAATGACTGAAGCTTTCTTT. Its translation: CASRPQGMTEAFF.